This entry lists 5 T cell receptor beta chains sequenced from one sample in a study of CD8 T cells in ankylosing spondylitis. Via MiXCR, TCRdb re-called the 5' RACE reads, giving one row per CDR3 protein. The table includes about 88,000 distinct CDR3 sequences, roughly 27% detected once. Sequencing input: blood, either unsorted or a sorted T cell fraction (not recorded which). The receptor set was obtained from a male donor with ankylosing spondylitis or in good health (not recorded which).

CDR3 nucleotide sequence: TGCGCCAGCAGCCTACAGGGGAGCTCCTACGAGCAGTACTTC. The encoded protein is CASSLQGSSYEQYF. V and J are TRBV5-1 and TRBJ2-7, with TRBD1 matching 7 bases. Trimming took 4 bases from V and 0 from J; bases not matched to a gene: 4. Per the germline V gene, CDR1 is SGHRS and CDR2 is YFSETQ. The CDR3 loop spans 14 amino acids.

This clonotype appeared a single time. The V gene is TRBV5-1, the J gene TRBJ2-3, with 8 bases matching TRBD1. V gave up 3 bases and J gave up 7 bases; unmatched junction bases: 7. The CDR3 covers 14 residues. Germline V CDR1 and CDR2: SGHRS, YFSETQ. This chain's CDR3 is CASSSSGGANTQYF. CDR3 DNA: TGCGCCAGCAGCTCCTCAGGGGGCGCAAATACGCAGTATTTT.

The CDR3, as DNA: TGCGCCAGCAGCTGGGAACCAGCAGCCGGGGAGCTGTTTTTT. Translation: CASSWEPAAGELFF. The J gene is TRBJ2-2, the V gene TRBV5-1; D unresolved. Trimming took off 3 bases at V and 6 bases at J, with 12 bases between the two ends. In germline, CDR1 is SGHRS, CDR2 YFSETQ. The CDR3 is 14 amino acids. The whole variable domain, filled in from reference TRBV5-1 and TRBJ2-2, reads KAGVTQTPRYLIKTRGQQVTLSCSPISGHRSVSWYQQTPGQGLQFLFEYFSETQRNKGNFPGRFSGRQFSNSRSEMNVSTLELGDSALYLCASSWEPAAGELFFGEGSRLTVL.

The chain recombines TRBV7-3 with TRBJ2-2, with D tentatively TRBD2 (5 bases). The germline V gene encodes CDR1 SGHTA and CDR2 FQGTGA. The CDR3 length is 13 residues. V lost 5 bases, J lost 6 bases, and 10 bases lay in between. The CDR3 sequence is CASSPAGAGELFF. CDR3 in DNA: TGTGCCAGCAGCCCAGCCGGGGCCGGGGAGCTGTTTTTT.

CDR3: CSARVRTTGEQYF. The CDR3 coding sequence is TGCAGTGCTAGGGTTCGTACAACGGGGGAGCAGTACTTC. The chain joins TRBV20-1 to TRBJ2-7; weak D call: TRBD2 (5 bases). The ends were cut back, 3 bases at V and 7 bases at J, with 16 bases in the middle. The V gene's germline CDR1 is DFQATT and CDR2 SNEGSKA (reference sequence). The CDR3 has 13 amino acids.